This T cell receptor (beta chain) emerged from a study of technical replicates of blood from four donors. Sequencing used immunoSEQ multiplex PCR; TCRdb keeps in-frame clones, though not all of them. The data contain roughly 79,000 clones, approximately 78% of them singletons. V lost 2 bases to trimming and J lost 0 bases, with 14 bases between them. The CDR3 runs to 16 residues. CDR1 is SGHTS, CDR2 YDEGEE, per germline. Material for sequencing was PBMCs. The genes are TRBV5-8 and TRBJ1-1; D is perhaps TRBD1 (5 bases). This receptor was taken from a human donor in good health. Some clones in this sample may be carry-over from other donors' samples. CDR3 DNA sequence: TGTGCCAGCAGCTTCACGGGGGGATCGATGAACACTGAAGCTTTCTTT. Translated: CASSFTGGSMNTEAFF.